This TCR beta chain was profiled in a study of blood T cell repertoires in COVID-19. At the level of the study: PBMCs, B-cell-depleted T cells, or T cells provided the cDNA or gDNA that made up the material.

Germline CDR1 and CDR2: SGHVS and FQNEAQ. CDR3 length: 16 residues. The V gene end was trimmed by 7 bases and the J gene end by 4 bases; junction bases not matched to a gene: 13. In the authors' methods: Reference gene primer amplification yielded estimated nucleated cell counts. Repertoires were generated with immunoSEQ multiplex PCR, while TCRdb's copy carries only in-frame clones and drops some. The DNA was the basis for D and trimming; V, J and clone size are from that table. The sample comprises 8,000 to 10,000 clones, around 80% of which are singletons, and 30% to 40% rests with the top ten. This clonotype was sampled from a human donor in a cohort sampled during active COVID-19. This chain connects TRBV7-8 to TRBJ2-7; 10 positions match TRBD2. The sequenced sample was peripheral blood. The CDR3 coding sequence is TGTGCCAGCATCCAAGGGGGAGCTAGCGGGGGTTACGAGCAGTACTTC. Amino acid sequence: CASIQGGASGGYEQYF. Using reference TRBV7-8 and TRBJ2-7 for the parts outside the CDR3, the full variable domain is GAGVSQSPRYKVAKRGQDVALRCDPISGHVSLFWYQQALGQGPEFLTYFQNEAQLDKSGLPSDRFFAERPEGSVSTLKIQRTQQEDSAVYLCASIQGGASGGYEQYFGPGTRLTVT.